This TCR beta chain was captured by sequencing in a study of cytomegalovirus exposure and HLA in healthy donors. Study-wide results and caveats: According to a subsequent analysis, TCR clusters identified in the first cohort showed a tendency to co-occur across the roughly 130 validation repertoires. Investigators reported 150 to 200 TCR beta chains as tied to cytomegalovirus. Most TCR sequences were uncommon, yet certain public TCRs appeared in many donors.

Generated by immunoSEQ multiplex PCR, the TCRdb table keeps only in-frame clones and is missing some. Of around 94,000 clones in the sample, about 94% are singletons; the top ten hold roughly 0.9%. With respect to this clone: Antigen unknown.

The CDR3 has 16 amino acids. The V gene's germline CDR1 is MGHRA and CDR2 YSYEKL. J was trimmed by 7 bases and V by 3 bases; bases with no gene match: 9. The specimen sequenced was PBMCs. The source is a woman aged 18-29 years in good health and CMV-seronegative. The rearrangement links TRBV4-1 to TRBJ1-1; 12 bases are shared with TRBD1. Here the CDR3 reads CASSHFRGQGAGEAFF. The DNA of the CDR3 is TGCGCCAGCAGCCATTTCCGGGGACAGGGGGCAGGTGAAGCTTTCTTT.